Reported below is one T cell receptor (beta chain). Its antigen specificity is not known. Compared with germline, one end of the junction differs, possibly owing to a read error. The sample belongs to a study of T cell responses to AZD1222 COVID-19 vaccine (dated by TCRdb to the early 2020s). Regarding the complete study: AZD1222 recipients with second doses at about 4 weeks or about 12 weeks were pooled, because spike-specific TCR depth and breadth did not differ between schedules. A total of just over 230 trial participants underwent TCR sequencing, of whom nearly 210 had received two doses of AZD1222 and 26 had received two doses of the MenACWY control vaccine. Trial participants were enrolled by age into 18-55, 56-69 and 70-plus year subgroups, with roughly 160, 29 and 62 TCR-sequenced participants respectively. Overall results and qualifications from the work: After two AZD1222 doses, both the breadth and the depth of spike-specific TCRs were significantly higher than at day 0 and than in MenACWY recipients. In the small 56-69-year group, the increase in depth fell short of significance, most likely because of low power. Because no day 14 peak-response samples were available, repertoires were characterized only after the peak T cell response. Vaccine-associated CD4 TCRs spanned the whole spike protein, with dominant responses in regions 160-218 and 743-854. Participants were mostly white British, with more females than males. The authors suggested clonal diversity may have been underestimated. Epitopes outside the regions mutated in the B.1.351 and B.1.1.7 variants were reportedly recognized by nearly half of the unique spike-specific TCRs. Conclusions about previously exposed vaccinees are limited, since just 5 to 7 AZD1222 recipients were seropositive for SARS-CoV-2 at baseline.

The time point label, as the study defines it: baseline before first vaccination. Vaccinee samples came from UK trials COV001 and COV002, including a single-blind randomized controlled phase 2/3 trial of AZD1222 (ChAdOx1 nCoV-19) in healthy adults. For TCRbeta chain sequencing, PBMC samples from trial participants were taken at day 0 and at day 28 after the second dose. The CDR3 regions of human TCRbeta chains were subjected to immunosequencing. The authors processed their data as follows. TCRs in the repertoires were matched against a reference library of SARS-CoV-2-specific TCRs that had been generated with the MIRA antigen-specificity platform. Breadth meant the fraction of unique TCRs that were SARS-CoV-2-associated, whereas depth meant the fraction of total T cells that were SARS-CoV-2-associated. Each spike-specific TCR was assigned to its reactive spike region and to a CD4 or CD8 class using the MIRA data. Log10-transformed breadth and depth values were compared by one-way ANOVA with Sidak's multiple comparisons tests. In its TCRdb copy, this immuneACCESS table keeps in-frame sequences only and misses some clones. Where compared with another copy, unresolved V genes explain less than half of these, and the others have no known cause. Clonal size and the V and J genes are those of that table, whereas D and trimming came from the DNA. This sample lists roughly 110,000 clones; 65% to 85% were detected once. About 9.7% of the sample is held by the ten biggest clonotypes.

In the germline V gene, CDR1 corresponds to SGHTA and CDR2 to FQGNSA. The CDR3 sequence holds 14 residues, the cysteine and phenylalanine included. The retained sequence is limited to the CDR3, 42 bases, with the frame set at the first base. The sequence joins TRBV7-2 to TRBJ1-2; the D gene is perhaps TRBD1, on 6 matching bases. This sample comprised peripheral blood, obtained on day 0 of AZD1222 vaccination. The sequence was obtained from an adult in good health. The CDR3 sequence is CASTLEGANYGYTF. Here is the DNA: TGTGCCAGCACCTTAGAGGGGGCTAACTATGGCTACACCTTC.